The sequence of this TCR beta chain was determined in a study of human T cells and chemical hapten exposure. This clonotype was counted many times. In germline, CDR1 is SGHRS, CDR2 YFSETQ. The V gene lost 4 bases and the J gene lost 0 bases, with 13 bases spanning the gap. CDR3 size: 15 residues. As the library was built, unique molecular identifiers were attached to individual cDNA molecules. TCRdb itself ran the RACE reads through MiXCR, one entry per CDR3 protein. Among approximately 80,000 distinct CDR3 sequences listed, about 15% were seen once. Time point indicated: pre-sensitization, week 0. Indicated treatment: therapeutic diphenylcyclopropenone sensitization with weekly scalp DPC. People who gave samples had alopecia, were 18 to 70 years old, and were suitable for DPC.

The sample consisted of whole blood, taken in connection with sensitization to the hapten diphenylcyclopropenone (DPC). This receptor was taken from a woman in her forties or fifties with alopecia areata. Some clones in this sample may be carry-over from other donors' samples. The genes are TRBV5-1 and TRBJ1-1; D is uncertain. As DNA, the CDR3 is TGCGCCAGCAGCGTGAAAGACACCTTGAACACTGAAGCTTTCTTT. It specifies CASSVKDTLNTEAFF.